These 3 T cell receptor beta chains were sequenced from one sample in a study of regulatory T cells in long-lasting Graves disease. Time point specified: newly diagnosed GD, antithyroid drugs for less than 3 months. From RNA extracted from PBMCs, the TCR library was made. Building the TCR beta libraries relied on iRepertoire HTBI primers, and CDR3 regions underwent Arm-PCR. One entry per CDR3 protein, called by TCRdb with MiXCR from the multiplex PCR reads. The sample contains roughly 500,000 distinct CDR3 sequences, around 12% of which appear only once. This same sample was also taken into another study, of T cells in Graves' hyperthyroidism and ophthalmopathy.

The sequences come from peripheral blood mononuclear cells (PBMCs), collected at new diagnosis, from a patient treated with antithyroid drugs. Receptor source: a woman aged 25 to 39 with Graves disease.

The chain carries TRBV27 and TRBJ2-1, with 12 bases lining up with TRBD2. Trimming cost V 6 bases and J 7 bases; bases outside gene matches: 13. The CDR3 sequence is 17 residues long. Per the germline V gene, CDR1 is MNHEY and CDR2 is SMNVEV (reference sequence). The CDR3 nucleotides read TGTGCCAGCAGGGGAAGGCTAGCGGGAGGGCCAAGGAATGAGCAGTTCTTC. The encoded protein is CASRGRLAGGPRNEQFF.

As concerns this clonotype: Just one base apart from a much larger clone, this may be a read error. This sequence joins TRBV11-2 and TRBJ2-7; D possibly uses TRBD1 or TRBD2 (5 bases each). Germline lookup yields CDR1 SGHAT and CDR2 FQNNGV. CDR3 length equals 14 residues. CDR3 sequence reads: CASSFGDPGGELYF. CDR3 in DNA: TGTGCCAGCAGCTTCGGGGACCCTGGAGGTGAGCTGTACTTC.

This clonotype was observed at least ten times. The J gene is TRBJ2-1, the V gene TRBV11-1, with 7 bases lining up with TRBD1. The germline V gene encodes CDR1 SGHAT and CDR2 FQDESV (reference sequence). The ends lost 5 bases at V and 3 bases at J; junction bases unmatched: 10. CDR3 length: 16 residues. The CDR3 DNA is TGTGCCAGCAGCCACCCACGGACAGGTTACTACAATGAGCAGTTCTTC. As protein: CASSHPRTGYYNEQFF.